The 16 T cell receptor beta chains reported below all come from one sample, sequenced in a study of blood T cell repertoires in COVID-19. The table came from immunoSEQ multiplex PCR; TCRdb's copy has only in-frame clones and leaves some out. The data contain under 150,000 clones, approximately 84% of them seen just once; the ten biggest clones take up 5.5%. The sample was PBMCs or T cells enriched from blood (not recorded which). All receptors derive from a man aged 35-49 years with acute COVID-19.

The chain joins TRBV28 to TRBJ2-7, with D possibly TRBD1 on 6 matching bases. The V gene's germline CDR1 is MDHEN and CDR2 SYDVKM. The CDR3 runs to 14 residues. V shed 2 bases and J shed 0 bases, with 8 bases lying between them. CDR3 region: CASSLQGSSYEQYF. CDR3 in DNA: TGTGCCAGCAGTTTACAGGGGAGCTCCTACGAGCAGTACTTC.

This chain joins TRBV4-3 and TRBJ2-1, with 8 bases aligning to TRBD2. The germline V gene encodes CDR1 LGHNA and CDR2 YSLEER. The CDR3 contains 14 residues. The J segment lost 8 bases and the V segment lost 1 base, leaving 4 bases of the junction unmatched. CDR3 sequence (DNA): TGCGCCAGCAGCCAAGCGGGACTAGTTTATGAGCAGTTCTTC. Protein product: CASSQAGLVYEQFF.

The chain combines TRBV28 with TRBJ1-5; 7 bases are a match to TRBD1. J gave up 7 bases and V 7 bases, and 10 bases lay outside the gene matches. Per the germline V gene, CDR1 is MDHEN and CDR2 is SYDVKM. The CDR3 covers 14 residues. The chain's CDR3 is CASTGPSGGQPQHF. The CDR3 DNA reads TGTGCCAGCACGGGCCCCTCAGGGGGACAGCCCCAGCATTTT. The variable domain in full, completed from reference TRBV28 and TRBJ1-5, reads DVKVTQSSRYLVKRTGEKVFLECVQDMDHENMFWYRQDPGLGLRLIYFSYDVKMKEKGDIPEGYSVSREKKERFSLILESASTNQTSMYLCASTGPSGGQPQHFGDGTRLSIL.

CDR3: CASSIGFSVTGQPQHF. The CDR3 coding sequence is TGTGCCAGTAGTATAGGGTTTTCGGTAACAGGTCAGCCCCAGCATTTT. The chain employs TRBV19 and TRBJ1-5; a possible D gene is TRBD1 (5 bases). V shed 1 base and J shed 6 bases, with 16 bases lying between them. The CDR3 loop spans 16 amino acids. From germline, CDR1 is LNHDA and CDR2 SQIVND (reference sequence).

The chain links TRBV4-1 to TRBJ1-1; no clear D gene. V lost 4 bases and J 4 bases, leaving 13 bases between the germline ends. Germline V gene lookup returns CDR1 MGHRA and CDR2 YSYEKL. The CDR3 consists of 14 residues. In DNA form, the CDR3 reads TGCGCCAGCAGCCCCGCTGGAGTTGGCACTGAAGCTTTCTTT. It yields the protein CASSPAGVGTEAFF.

The chain couples TRBV27 to TRBJ1-1; 10 bases agree with TRBD1. V shed 1 base, J shed 5 bases, and the junction held 13 bases outside the gene matches. This CDR3 spans 18 amino acids. Germline V gives CDR1 MNHEY, CDR2 SMNVEV (reference sequence). The CDR3 sequence is CASSLYSGTGDLVTEAFF. The CDR3, as DNA: TGTGCCAGCAGTTTATATAGCGGGACAGGGGATTTGGTTACTGAAGCTTTCTTT.

V gene TRBV6-5 combines with J gene TRBJ1-2; weak D call: TRBD1 (6 bases). V shed 0 bases and J shed 13 bases, with 18 bases lying between them. The CDR3 is 14 residues long. Germline CDR1 is MNHEY and CDR2 is SVGAGI. CDR3 loop: CASSYSLAGTPPTF. In DNA, the CDR3 is TGTGCCAGCAGTTACTCCTTAGCCGGGACACCCCCCACCTTC.

The count of this clone is one. The chain is built from TRBV30 and TRBJ2-2, with 7 bases matching TRBD1. This CDR3 has 15 residues. Germline-derived CDR1 and CDR2 are GTSNPN and SVGIG (reference sequence). The J segment lost 7 bases and the V segment lost 7 bases, leaving 15 bases of the junction unmatched. CDR3 sequence reads: CALGGSTAYVGELFF. The DNA for the CDR3 is TGTGCCTTAGGGGGCAGTACTGCGTACGTCGGGGAGCTGTTTTTT.

The chain uses TRBV6-4 and TRBJ1-5; D remains ambiguous. V lost 4 bases and J 4 bases, leaving 8 bases between the germline ends. Germline lookup yields CDR1 MRHNA and CDR2 SNTAGT. This CDR3 is built from 13 residues. This chain's CDR3 is CASSAKCNQPQHF. The CDR3 bases are TGTGCCAGCAGTGCTAAGTGTAATCAGCCCCAGCATTTT.

V gene TRBV6-5 combines with J gene TRBJ2-3; D possibly corresponds to TRBD1 (6 bases). V was pared by 5 bases and J by 0 bases, with 9 bases between. The CDR3 loop spans 14 amino acids. Per the germline V gene, CDR1 is MNHEY and CDR2 is SVGAGI. This CDR3 reads CASSTGISTDTQYF. For the CDR3, the DNA is TGTGCCAGCAGTACAGGGATTAGCACAGATACGCAGTATTTT.

This clone was seen just once. This chain joins TRBV7-6 and TRBJ2-2, with no clear D. CDR3 length equals 14 residues. CDR1 is SGHVS, CDR2 FNYEAQ, per germline. The V gene lost 1 base and the J gene lost 5 bases, with 8 bases spanning the gap. CDR3 sequence: CASSLEERTGELFF. In nucleotides, the CDR3 is TGTGCCAGCAGCTTAGAGGAGCGAACCGGGGAGCTGTTTTTT.

The gene calls are TRBV19 and TRBJ2-4, with D possibly TRBD2 on 5 matching bases. The CDR3 has 15 amino acids. Germline CDR1 LNHDA, CDR2 SQIVND (reference sequence). Trimming cost V 5 bases and J 3 bases, with 14 bases left between them. The CDR3 loop is CASSRPGDGKNIQYF. For the CDR3, the DNA is TGTGCCAGTAGTCGTCCCGGGGATGGCAAAAACATTCAGTACTTC. Full variable domain (outside the CDR3, taken from reference TRBV19 and TRBJ2-4): DGGITQSPKYLFRKEGQNVTLSCEQNLNHDAMYWYRQDPGQGLRLIYYSQIVNDFQKGDIAEGYSVSREKKESFPLTVTSAQKNPTAFYLCASSRPGDGKNIQYFGAGTRLSVL.

This chain connects TRBV28 to TRBJ1-2, with TRBD1 matching over 10 bases. Germline CDR1 MDHEN, CDR2 SYDVKM. V gave up 6 bases and J gave up 3 bases; unmatched junction bases: 7. The CDR3 consists of 15 residues. The CDR3 region is CASSDPGQGHYGYTF. CDR3 nucleotide sequence: TGTGCCAGCAGCGATCCGGGACAGGGGCACTATGGCTACACCTTC.

This clone showed up just a few times. The CDR3 DNA reads as TGTGCCAGCAGCCAGCGGGAGGGGTATGCTGAGCAGTTCTTC. Its protein product is CASSQREGYAEQFF. The chain has TRBV2 and TRBJ2-1; 10 bases agree with TRBD2. V trimming: 6 bases; J trimming: 9 bases; junction bases outside the gene matches: 8. Germline lookup yields CDR1 SNHLY and CDR2 FYNNEI. The CDR3 contains 14 residues. Full variable domain (remainder filled in from reference TRBV2 and TRBJ2-1): EPEVTQTPSHQVTQMGQEVILRCVPISNHLYFYWYRQILGQKVEFLVSFYNNEISEKSEIFDDQFSVERPDGSNFTLKIRSTKLEDSAMYFCASSQREGYAEQFFGPGTRLTVL.

The chain recombines TRBV7-9 with TRBJ1-3; TRBD1 matches at 12 bases. Germline V gene data show CDR1 as SEHNR and CDR2 as FQNEAQ (reference sequence). Trimming removed 5 bases from V and 8 bases from J; junction bases left unmatched: 7. This CDR3 contains 15 residues. CDR3 protein: CASSLRDRGLDTIYF. The DNA of the CDR3 is TGTGCCAGCAGCCTCCGGGACAGGGGGCTAGACACCATATATTTT.

This sequence joins TRBV11-3 and TRBJ2-2; 7 nucleotides match TRBD1. Germline trimming cut 1 base from V and 1 base from J; bases unmatched to any gene: 6. Germline V gene data show CDR1 as SGHNT and CDR2 as YENEEA. The CDR3 totals 17 residues. The CDR3 DNA reads as TGTGCCAGCAGCTTAGGTTGGGGGACAGTGAACACCGGGGAGCTGTTTTTT. Translating it yields CASSLGWGTVNTGELFF.